By frequency in the sample, the clone carrying this T cell receptor (beta chain) is medium-sized. Its antigen remains unidentified. This sample stems from a study of T cell repertoires in aging, cancer and after chemotherapy. Peripheral blood genomic DNA, not sorted cells or RNA, was the template. The CDR3 is 13 amino acids. The V and J ends lost 5 bases and 4 bases respectively, with 12 bases between them. From germline, CDR1 is KGHSH and CDR2 LQKENI. Rearranged V-D-J TRB sequences were amplified with a mixed TRB-A/B primer pool. TCRdb independently ran MiXCR on the multiplex PCR reads; one entry per CDR3 protein. The table records roughly 1,500 distinct CDR3 sequences, about 24% of them present only once. General observations from the study: In cancer patients, declining TCR diversity with age involved lost richness and lost evenness. In each cancer cohort, median generation probability increased across chemotherapy, suggesting thymic output rebounded. Compared with age-matched healthy donors, untreated hematological or solid cancer patients showed higher blood TCR clonality.

The sequencing input was blood. This receptor was taken from a human donor in good health. The chain links TRBV18 to TRBJ2-7; D may be TRBD2 (6 bases). The CDR3 loop is CASSEGLAYEQYV. The CDR3, as DNA: TGTGCCAGCTCAGAGGGACTTGCTTACGAGCAGTACGTC.